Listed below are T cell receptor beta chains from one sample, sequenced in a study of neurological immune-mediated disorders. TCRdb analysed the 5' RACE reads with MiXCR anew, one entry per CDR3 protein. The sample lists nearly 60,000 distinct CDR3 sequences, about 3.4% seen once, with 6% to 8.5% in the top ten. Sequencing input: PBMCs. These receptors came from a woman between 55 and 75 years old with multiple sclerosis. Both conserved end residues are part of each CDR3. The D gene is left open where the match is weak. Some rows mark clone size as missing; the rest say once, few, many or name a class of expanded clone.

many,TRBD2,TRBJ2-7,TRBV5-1,TGCGCCAGCAGCTTGGAGCCTAGCGGGAGCTACGAGCAGTACTTC,CASSLEPSGSYEQYF
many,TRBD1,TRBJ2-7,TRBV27,TGTGCCAGCAGTTTGCTACGGTCCGGGACAGGGTCCAACGAGCAGTACTTC,CASSLLRSGTGSNEQYF
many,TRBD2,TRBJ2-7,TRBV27,TGTGCCAGCAGTGTTGGGGGGGGCTCCTACGAGCAGTACTTC,CASSVGGGSYEQYF
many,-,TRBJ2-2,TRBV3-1,TGTGCCAGCAGCATCGGCAGGACCAACACCGGGGAGCTGTTTTTT,CASSIGRTNTGELFF
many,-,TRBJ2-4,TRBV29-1,TGCAGCGTAAGCCCCCAGGACAGACAGTACTTC,CSVSPQDRQYF
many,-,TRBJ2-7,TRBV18,TGTGCCAGCTCACCCGGAATTGGGACGGTATCCTACGAGCAGTACTTC,CASSPGIGTVSYEQYF
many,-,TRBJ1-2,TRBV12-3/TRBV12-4,TGTGCCAGCAGTTCCTATATCGCGGGCTATGGCTACACCTTC,CASSSYIAGYGYTF
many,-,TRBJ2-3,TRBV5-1,TGCGCCAGCAGCTCACTAGGGGCAGATACGCAGTATTTT,CASSSLGADTQYF
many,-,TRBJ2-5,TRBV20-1,TGCAGTGCTAGTTTAATAGAGACCCAGTACTTC,CSASLIETQYF
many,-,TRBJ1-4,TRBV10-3,TGTGCCATCAGTGCTCAGGGGAGAGTTAATGAAAAACTGTTTTTT,CAISAQGRVNEKLFF
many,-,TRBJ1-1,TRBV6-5,TGTGCCAGCAGTTACTCGAGTTCGGCCTTTGAAGCTTTCTTT,CASSYSSSAFEAFF
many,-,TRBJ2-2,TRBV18,TGTGCCAGCCGCCTTGGATACACCGGGGAGCTGTTTTTT,CASRLGYTGELFF
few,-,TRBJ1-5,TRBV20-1,TGCAGTGCTTCGCCTACCGGGGGTCAAGACAATCAGCCCCAGCATTTT,CSASPTGGQDNQPQHF
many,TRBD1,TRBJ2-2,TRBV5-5,TGTGCCAGCGCGTGGGACAGGTCCGGGGAGCTGTTTTTT,CASAWDRSGELFF
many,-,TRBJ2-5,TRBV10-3,TGTGCCATCGGAGGACAGACCCAAGAGACCCAGTACTTC,CAIGGQTQETQYF
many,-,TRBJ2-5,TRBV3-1,TGTGCCAGCAGCCGAACTCGGGAGACCCAGTACTTC,CASSRTRETQYF
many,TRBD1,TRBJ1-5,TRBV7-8,TGTGCCAGCAGCGAAGGCAGGGGGCGGGATCAGCCCCAGCATTTT,CASSEGRGRDQPQHF
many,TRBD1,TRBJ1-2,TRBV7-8,TGTGCCAGCAGCTTGACAGGGGCGTCTAGTGGCTACACCTTC,CASSLTGASSGYTF
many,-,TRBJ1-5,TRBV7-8,TGTGCCAGCAGCTTAAAATGGGGGCCAGGCAATCAGCCCCAGCATTTT,CASSLKWGPGNQPQHF
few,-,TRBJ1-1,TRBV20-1,TGCAGTGCTAATAGACTACTGAACACTGAAGCTTTCTTT,CSANRLLNTEAFF
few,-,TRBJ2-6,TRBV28,TGTGCCAACACCGGGGCCAACGTCCTGACTTTC,CANTGANVLTF
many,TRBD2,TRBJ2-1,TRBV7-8,TGTGCCAGCAGCCCGACGAGACTAGCGGGGGGCCTTAAGACTGACAATGAGCAGTTCTTC,CASSPTRLAGGLKTDNEQFF
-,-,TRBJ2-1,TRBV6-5,TGTGCCAGCAGCCCGGGCCTCAGCATCTATGAGCAGTTCTTC,CASSPGLSIYEQFF
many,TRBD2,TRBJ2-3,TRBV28,TGTGCCAGCAGTTCTTGGGTAGCGGGAGGGTCAGATACGCAGTATTTT,CASSSWVAGGSDTQYF
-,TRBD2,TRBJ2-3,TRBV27,TGTGCCAGCAGAGGACTAGCGGGCAAAGATACGAAGTATTTT,CASRGLAGKDTKYF
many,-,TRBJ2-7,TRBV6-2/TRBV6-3,TGTGCCAGCAGTAATACGGCGTCCTCCTACGAGCAGTACTTC,CASSNTASSYEQYF
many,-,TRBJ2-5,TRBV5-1,TGCGCCAGCAGCTTGTCGGCGGGCCAAGAGACCCAGTACTTC,CASSLSAGQETQYF
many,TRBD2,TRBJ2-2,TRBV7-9,TGTGCCGGACTAGCGGAGGGGAGCACCGGGGAGCTGTTTTTT,CAGLAEGSTGELFF
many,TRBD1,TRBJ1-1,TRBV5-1,TGCGCCAGCAGCTTGAACAGGGGGCAAGTAGGCGGCACTGAAGCTTTCTTT,CASSLNRGQVGGTEAFF
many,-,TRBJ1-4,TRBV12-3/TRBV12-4,TGTGCCAGCAGCCGACAGAAAATCTACGAAAAACTGTTTTTT,CASSRQKIYEKLFF
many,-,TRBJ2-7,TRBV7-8,TGTGCCAGCAGCTTATCCAACACGGGGGAGCAGTACTTC,CASSLSNTGEQYF